A selection of T cell receptor beta chains follows, all from one sample in a study of cytomegalovirus exposure and HLA in healthy donors. Produced via immunoSEQ multiplex PCR; TCRdb's table is partial and in-frame only. The sample lists 300,000 or so clones; approximately 84% were seen once. The sequenced sample was PBMCs. These receptor sequences come from a woman in her forties in good health and CMV-seropositive. CDR3s include the opening cysteine and the closing phenylalanine or tryptophan. Fields, in order: D gene, V gene, J gene, clone size, CDR3 protein, CDR3 DNA. D genes are given only for firm matches. Clone size is not always given. Where it is, it says once, few, many or a class for expanded clones.

d_gene: NA
v_gene: TRBV5-4
j_gene: TRBJ2-2
abundance: once
CDR3aa: CASSPVGMNTGELFF
CDR3nt: TGTGCCAGCAGCCCGGTCGGTATGAACACCGGGGAGCTGTTTTTT

d_gene: NA
v_gene: TRBV6-5
j_gene: TRBJ1-3
abundance: NA
CDR3aa: CASSYGEGSGNTIYF
CDR3nt: TGTGCCAGCAGTTACGGGGAGGGCTCTGGAAACACCATATATTTT

d_gene: TRBD1
v_gene: TRBV6-6
j_gene: TRBJ1-2
abundance: once
CDR3aa: CASSQTGNYGYTF
CDR3nt: TGTGCCAGCAGTCAGACAGGGAACTATGGCTACACCTTC

d_gene: TRBD1
v_gene: TRBV4-1
j_gene: TRBJ2-2
abundance: NA
CDR3aa: CASSLDRQANTGELFF
CDR3nt: TGCGCCAGCAGCCTGGACAGGCAGGCGAACACCGGGGAGCTGTTTTTT

d_gene: TRBD1
v_gene: TRBV30
j_gene: TRBJ2-3
abundance: NA
CDR3aa: CAWSVRTGGRSTDTQYF
CDR3nt: TGTGCCTGGAGTGTACGGACAGGGGGCAGAAGCACAGATACGCAGTATTTT

d_gene: TRBD1
v_gene: TRBV5-1
j_gene: TRBJ1-6
abundance: NA
CDR3aa: CASRQGYNSPLHF
CDR3nt: TGCGCCAGCCGACAGGGCTATAATTCACCCCTCCACTTT

d_gene: TRBD2
v_gene: TRBV4-2
j_gene: TRBJ2-1
abundance: NA
CDR3aa: CASSQDLRLAGVGFYEQFF
CDR3nt: TGTGCCAGCAGCCAAGATCTTAGACTAGCGGGAGTTGGTTTCTATGAGCAGTTCTTC

d_gene: NA
v_gene: TRBV5-6
j_gene: TRBJ1-2
abundance: NA
CDR3aa: CASSLDRTVANYGYTF
CDR3nt: TGTGCCAGCAGCTTGGATCGAACAGTCGCTAACTATGGCTACACCTTC

d_gene: NA
v_gene: TRBV27
j_gene: TRBJ2-1
abundance: once
CDR3aa: CASSLRGTGQLNNEQFF
CDR3nt: TGTGCCAGCAGTTTAAGGGGAACAGGGCAACTAAACAATGAGCAGTTCTTC

d_gene: NA
v_gene: TRBV5-6
j_gene: TRBJ2-7
abundance: NA
CDR3aa: CASNRQSYEQYF
CDR3nt: TGTGCCAGCAACCGACAGTCCTACGAGCAGTACTTC

d_gene: TRBD1
v_gene: TRBV6-5
j_gene: TRBJ2-2
abundance: NA
CDR3aa: CASSYRQGQSGELFF
CDR3nt: TGTGCCAGCAGTTACCGGCAGGGACAGTCCGGGGAGCTGTTTTTT

d_gene: TRBD1
v_gene: TRBV27
j_gene: TRBJ1-2
abundance: NA
CDR3aa: CASSAGQGVYGYTF
CDR3nt: TGTGCCAGCAGCGCCGGACAGGGAGTCTATGGCTACACCTTC

d_gene: NA
v_gene: TRBV28
j_gene: TRBJ1-6
abundance: NA
CDR3aa: CASIHQGSSYNSPLHF
CDR3nt: TGTGCCAGCATTCACCAGGGGAGCTCCTATAATTCACCCCTCCACTTT

d_gene: NA
v_gene: TRBV7-9
j_gene: TRBJ2-3
abundance: NA
CDR3aa: CASSITGLPHFGTDTQYF
CDR3nt: TGTGCCAGCAGCATTACAGGGTTACCCCACTTCGGCACAGATACGCAGTATTTT

d_gene: NA
v_gene: TRBV9
j_gene: TRBJ2-7
abundance: NA
CDR3aa: CASSETGTYEQYF
CDR3nt: TGTGCCAGCAGCGAGACAGGAACCTACGAGCAGTACTTC

d_gene: TRBD2
v_gene: TRBV9
j_gene: TRBJ2-1
abundance: NA
CDR3aa: CASSVDGTRDEQFF
CDR3nt: TGTGCCAGCAGCGTAGATGGGACTAGGGATGAGCAGTTCTTC

d_gene: NA
v_gene: TRBV10-3
j_gene: TRBJ2-5
abundance: NA
CDR3aa: CAISDEADRQETQYF
CDR3nt: TGTGCCATCAGTGACGAAGCGGACAGACAAGAGACCCAGTACTTC